This T cell receptor (beta chain) is from a study of blood T cell repertoires in COVID-19. All recovered Cohort 3 donors got two negative PCRs, got clearance, or saw symptom resolution. The CDR3 spans 13 residues. After removal of 9 bases from V and 0 bases from J, the junction contained 2 bases not matched to a gene. Germline CDR1 reads SNHLY; CDR2 reads FYNNEI. This clone was observed a handful of times. Generated by immunoSEQ multiplex PCR, the TCRdb table keeps only in-frame clones and is missing some. The sample shows roughly 170,000 clones, around 73% of them seen only once. Sequences were obtained from PBMCs or T cells enriched from blood (not recorded which). The clonotype comes from a woman between 50 and 59 years old who had recovered from COVID-19. The genes are TRBV2 and TRBJ2-3; 8 bases are a match to TRBD2. The CDR3 protein is CASQRESTDTQYF. The CDR3 nucleotides read TGTGCCAGTCAGCGGGAGAGCACAGATACGCAGTATTTT.